This TCR beta chain comes out of a study of post-analysis software for immune sequencing data. The study, taken as a whole, reports: Normalized Chao1 diversity was significantly reduced in patients versus controls. Among roughly 5 TRBV segments more frequent in patients than controls were TRBV5-6, TRBV5-1 and TRBV20-1.

Regarding this clonotype: Its target is unknown.

Trimming cost V 4 bases and J 4 bases; bases outside gene matches: 7. Germline lookup yields CDR1 SGDLS and CDR2 YYNGEE. This CDR3 contains 16 residues. Sequencing libraries made from TCR beta cDNA carried unique molecular identifiers. Via MiXCR, TCRdb re-called the PCR reads, giving one row per CDR3 protein. Here the sample spans a few hundred thousand distinct CDR3 sequences, around 31% being singletons. This sequence was found in a girl under 18 with multiple sclerosis. Source material: blood. The chain uses TRBV9 and TRBJ2-3; 12 bases fit TRBD2. CDR3 bases: TGTGCCAGCAGCCAAAAGACTAGCGGGGGTGCAGATACGCAGTATTTT. Protein product: CASSQKTSGGADTQYF.